This note documents a single TCR beta chain sequence. As yet, its antigen is unknown. This record belongs to a study of cytomegalovirus exposure and HLA in healthy donors. Study observations and caveats: What was likely a sequencing artifact was a cluster of highly shared sequence variants. Many donors carried some public TCRs, although rarity characterized most TCR sequences.

Use of 60 Vbeta and 13 Jbeta primers characterized the PCR. Data came from immunoSEQ multiplex PCR; TCRdb stores just in-frame clones and leaves some out. This sample's table reports some 110,000 clones. Trimming stripped 4 bases from V and 3 bases from J, with 13 bases between. Germline V CDR1 and CDR2: SGHRS, YFSETQ. CDR3 size: 15 residues. This sequence originates from a young man in good health and CMV-seronegative. The chain employs TRBV5-1 and TRBJ1-4; tentative D call: TRBD1 (5 bases). The sample consisted of PBMCs. The CDR3 spells CASSGSGGANEKLFF. CDR3 DNA: TGCGCCAGCAGCGGCTCGGGGGGAGCTAATGAAAAACTGTTTTTT.